Shown below are 21 T cell receptor beta chains from a single sample sequenced in a study of blood T cell repertoires in COVID-19 (dated by TCRdb to the early 2020s). The method was the immunoSEQ multiplex PCR assay. The table was pulled from immuneACCESS by TCRdb, which kept in-frame rearrangements only. Such tables lose some clones; where checked, under half of the loss comes from unresolved V genes, and the rest has no known cause. The sample records some 350,000 clones, 70% to 90% of which are singletons. Around 3% of the sample is held by the ten biggest clonotypes. What was sequenced was peripheral blood. These receptors were taken from a human donor in a cohort sampled during active COVID-19.

This clone showed up just a few times. This chain joins TRBV9 and TRBJ1-5; possible D gene TRBD1, 6 bases. This CDR3 region has 15 residues. The germline gives CDR1 SGDLS, CDR2 YYNGEE. With 3 bases removed from V and 0 bases from J, the gap between germline ends came to 10 bases. DNA of the CDR3: TGTGCCAGCAGCGCAGGGGCGAATAGCAATCAGCCCCAGCATTTT. It is translated as CASSAGANSNQPQHF. The whole variable domain, filled in from reference TRBV9 and TRBJ1-5, reads DSGVTQTPKHLITATGQRVTLRCSPRSGDLSVYWYQQSLDQGLQFLIQYYNGEERAKGNILERFSAQQFPDLHSELNLSSLELGDSALYFCASSAGANSNQPQHFGDGTRLSIL.

The genes are TRBV4-2 and TRBJ2-1; 9 positions match TRBD2. Germline V gives CDR1 LGHNA, CDR2 YNFKEQ. V was pared by 3 bases and J by 4 bases, with 19 bases of the junction left unmatched. The CDR3 covers 20 residues. For the CDR3, the DNA is TGTGCCAGCAGCCACCCCGGGGCGGGAGGGCCCTCGGGGAGATACAATGAGCAGTTCTTC. Residues: CASSHPGAGGPSGRYNEQFF.

This clone has just a few counts. The J gene is TRBJ2-2, the V gene TRBV10-1, with TRBD1 matching 8 bases. Unmatched junction bases numbered 15, after V lost 5 bases and J lost 4 bases. The length of the CDR3 is 18 residues. CDR1 is WNHNN and CDR2 is SYGVQD in the germline V gene (reference sequence). CDR3 residues: CASSSRQGRSGGTGELFF. CDR3 DNA: TGCGCCAGCAGTTCAAGACAGGGGAGAAGTGGAGGCACCGGGGAGCTGTTTTTT.

This rearrangement joins TRBV5-5 to TRBJ1-6, with TRBD1 identical over 9 bases. The V segment lost 3 bases and the J segment 9 bases; nucleotides outside the gene matches: 10. From germline, CDR1 is SGHKS and CDR2 YYEKEE (reference sequence). This CDR3 is built from 16 residues. In DNA form, the CDR3 reads TGTGCCAGCAGCTCAAATCCGGGACAGGGTCGTTCACCCCTCCACTTT. Translated, it gives CASSSNPGQGRSPLHF.

The V call is TRBV7-3, the J call TRBJ2-3; D unclear. Germline V lookup: CDR1 SGHTA, CDR2 FQGTGA. The CDR3 sequence is 15 residues long. V lost 5 bases and J lost 5, with 17 bases in between. This chain's CDR3 is CASSRYGATGDTQYF. The CDR3 region has the DNA TGTGCCAGCAGCCGATATGGTGCGACGGGAGATACGCAGTATTTT.

The V and J genes are TRBV3-1 (or the pseudogene TRBV3-2) and TRBJ1-4, with D unresolved. This CDR3 is 15 amino acids long. Trimming shortened V by 1 base and J by 11 bases, and 17 bases separated the two germline ends. CDR1 and CDR2 (germline): LGHDT, YNNKEL (reference sequence). CDR3: CASSQGSQAPLKLFF. The CDR3 DNA reads TGTGCCAGCAGCCAAGGGTCTCAGGCCCCCTTGAAACTGTTTTTT.

V and J are TRBV19 and TRBJ1-5, with TRBD1 matching over 7 bases. CDR3 length: 15 residues. Trimming cost V 6 bases and J 1 base; bases outside gene matches: 6. Germline loops: CDR1 LNHDA, CDR2 SQIVND (reference sequence). The CDR3 DNA follows: TGTGCCAGTAGGACCACGGGACAGAGCAATCAGCCCCAGCATTTT. This codes for CASRTTGQSNQPQHF.

This clone was found a few times. The gene calls are TRBV6-4 and TRBJ1-2; the match to TRBD1 covers 8 bases. After removal of 3 bases from V and 8 bases from J, the junction contained 5 bases not matched to a gene. CDR3 length equals 13 residues. From germline, CDR1 is MRHNA and CDR2 SNTAGT. As DNA, the CDR3 is TGTGCCAGCAGTGAGTCGGCAGGGGGCGGCTACACCTTC. It specifies CASSESAGGGYTF.

This sequence joins TRBV3-1 (or the pseudogene TRBV3-2) and TRBJ1-1; no clear D gene. The CDR3 length is 13 residues. The V and J ends lost 7 bases and 4 bases respectively, with 13 bases between them. The germline CDR1 and CDR2 sequences are LGHDT and YNNKEL (reference sequence). The CDR3 DNA reads TGTGCCAGCACCCTCAGATTTTCCACTGAAGCTTTCTTT. Translated, it gives CASTLRFSTEAFF.

The J gene is TRBJ2-1, the V gene TRBV10-3; TRBD1 matches 7 bases. This CDR3 is built from 14 residues. V was pared by 5 bases and J by 7 bases, with 8 bases of the junction left unmatched. CDR1 ENHRY and CDR2 SYGVKD come from the germline V gene. As DNA, the CDR3 is TGTGCCATCAGTCAAGGGACAGTAGCTAATGAGCAGTTCTTC. It encodes CAISQGTVANEQFF.

This clone was observed a few times. V and J are TRBV3-1 (or the pseudogene TRBV3-2) and TRBJ1-1; D gene uncertain. The CDR3 covers 14 residues. CDR1 LGHDT and CDR2 YNNKEL come from the germline V gene (reference sequence). Trimming took off 1 base at V and 1 base at J, with 7 bases between the two ends. CDR3 residues: CASSQVRGNTEAFF. CDR3 DNA: TGTGCCAGCAGCCAAGTGAGAGGGAACACTGAAGCTTTCTTT.

The chain has TRBV27 and TRBJ2-5; weak D call: TRBD1 (6 bases). The V and J ends lost 2 bases and 4 bases respectively, with 29 bases between them. Germline CDR1 is MNHEY and CDR2 is SMNVEV (reference sequence). CDR3 length equals 20 residues. CDR3 sequence reads: CASSLIFYPALTGRRETQYF. In DNA, the CDR3 is TGTGCCAGCAGTTTAATCTTTTACCCGGCCCTGACAGGTCGGCGAGAGACCCAGTACTTC.

The chain carries TRBV11-3 and TRBJ2-1; 7 nucleotides agree with TRBD2. Per the germline V gene, CDR1 is SGHNT and CDR2 is YENEEA. J was trimmed by 6 bases and V by 4 bases; bases with no gene match: 12. The CDR3 totals 16 residues. This CDR3 is CASSWTSSGPRNEQFF. In DNA, the CDR3 is TGTGCCAGCAGCTGGACCTCTAGCGGTCCCCGCAATGAGCAGTTCTTC.

The rearrangement joins TRBV7-8 to TRBJ1-1, with a tentative D call TRBD1 (6 bases). V was pared by 6 bases and J by 3 bases, with 20 bases between. This CDR3 region has 16 residues. Germline CDR1 reads SGHVS; CDR2 reads FQNEAQ. CDR3 in DNA: TGTGCCAGCAGGAGTAGCGTTGGGGGCGCGGACACTGAAGCTTTCTTT. Encoded protein: CASRSSVGGADTEAFF.

As regards this clone: This specimen includes other DNA sequences encoding the same CDR3. J is TRBJ2-2 and V is TRBV11-2, with 8 bases identical to TRBD1. Germline loops: CDR1 SGHAT, CDR2 FQNNGV. The CDR3 is 14 residues long. The ends lost 5 bases at V and 4 bases at J; junction bases unmatched: 3. The CDR3 here is CASSLDRGTGELFF. CDR3 in DNA: TGTGCCAGCAGCCTTGACAGGGGCACCGGGGAGCTGTTTTTT.

The chain recombines TRBV10-3 with TRBJ2-7; tentatively, D is TRBD2 (7 bases). Trimming removed 7 bases at V and 7 bases at J, with 23 bases between. Germline CDR1 is ENHRY and CDR2 is SYGVKD. CDR3 size: 15 residues. CDR3 sequence: CAITPGGSRGGEQYF. Here the CDR3 DNA reads TGTGCCATCACCCCTGGCGGGAGCAGGGGAGGGGAGCAGTACTTC.

In its sample, this clone was seen a few times. The V and J genes are TRBV3-1 (or the pseudogene TRBV3-2) and TRBJ1-6; D possibly corresponds to TRBD1 (6 bases). The CDR3 has 14 amino acids. V lost 5 bases and J lost 10, with 15 bases in between. Germline CDR1 and CDR2: LGHDT and YNNKEL (reference sequence). CDR3 in amino acids: CASSWERGGSPLHF. The CDR3 DNA reads as TGTGCCAGCAGCTGGGAGAGGGGGGGCTCACCCCTCCACTTT.

This chain uses TRBV5-1 with TRBJ2-1; maybe TRBD2 (6 bases). The CDR3 runs 15 residues. V lost 5 bases and J lost 8, with 20 bases in between. Germline CDR1 is SGHRS and CDR2 is YFSETQ. CDR3 amino acids: CASRPVGGAQDEQFF. CDR3 coding DNA: TGCGCCAGCAGACCCGTTGGAGGGGCACAAGATGAGCAGTTCTTC.

V and J are TRBV10-3 and TRBJ2-2, with no clear D. V shed 2 bases and J shed 1 base, with 5 bases lying between them. Per the germline V gene, CDR1 is ENHRY and CDR2 is SYGVKD. The CDR3 totals 14 residues. The CDR3 loop is CAISEVGNTGELFF. The CDR3 DNA is TGTGCCATCAGTGAGGTCGGGAACACCGGGGAGCTGTTTTTT.

V gene TRBV5-8 combines with J gene TRBJ1-4; 9 positions agree with TRBD1. Trimming removed 0 bases from V and 5 bases from J; junction bases left unmatched: 2. CDR1 is SGHTS and CDR2 is YDEGEE in the germline V gene. The CDR3 is 15 amino acids. This CDR3 reads CASSLGDRVNEKLFF. CDR3 DNA: TGTGCCAGCAGCTTGGGGGACAGGGTGAATGAAAAACTGTTTTTT.

The chain uses TRBV7-9 and TRBJ1-1; D is ambiguous. Trimming left V 0 bases short and J 6 bases short, with 11 bases between. Germline V gene data show CDR1 as SEHNR and CDR2 as FQNEAQ (reference sequence). CDR3 length: 14 amino acids. Here the CDR3 DNA reads TGTGCCAGCAGCTTAGCGACCGGAGGAGCTGAAGCTTTCTTT. Protein: CASSLATGGAEAFF.